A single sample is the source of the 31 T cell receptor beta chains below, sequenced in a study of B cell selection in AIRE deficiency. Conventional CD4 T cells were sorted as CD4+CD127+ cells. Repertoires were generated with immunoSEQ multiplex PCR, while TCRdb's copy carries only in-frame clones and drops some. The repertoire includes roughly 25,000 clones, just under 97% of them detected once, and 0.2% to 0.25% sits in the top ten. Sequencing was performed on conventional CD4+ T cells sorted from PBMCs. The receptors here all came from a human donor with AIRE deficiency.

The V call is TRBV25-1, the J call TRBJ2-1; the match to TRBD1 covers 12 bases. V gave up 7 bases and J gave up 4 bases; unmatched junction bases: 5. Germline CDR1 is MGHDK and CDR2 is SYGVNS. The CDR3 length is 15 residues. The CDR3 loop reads CASIGTGGRYNEQFF. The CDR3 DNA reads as TGTGCCAGCATTGGGACAGGGGGCCGGTACAATGAGCAGTTCTTC.

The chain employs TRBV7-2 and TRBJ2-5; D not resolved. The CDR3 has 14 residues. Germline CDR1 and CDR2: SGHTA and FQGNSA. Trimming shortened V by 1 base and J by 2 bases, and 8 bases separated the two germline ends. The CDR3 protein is CASSLVDGQETQYF. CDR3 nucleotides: TGTGCCAGCAGCTTAGTAGACGGGCAAGAGACCCAGTACTTC. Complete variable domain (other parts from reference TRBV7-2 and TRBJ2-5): GAGVSQSPSNKVTEKGKDVELRCDPISGHTALYWYRQSLGQGLEFLIYFQGNSAPDKSGLPSDRFSAERTGGSVSTLTIQRTQQEDSAVYLCASSLVDGQETQYFGPGTRLLVL.

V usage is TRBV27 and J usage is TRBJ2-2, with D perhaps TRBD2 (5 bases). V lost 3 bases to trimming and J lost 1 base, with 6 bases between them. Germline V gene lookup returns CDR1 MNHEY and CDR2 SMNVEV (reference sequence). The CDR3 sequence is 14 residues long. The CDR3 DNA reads TGTGCCAGCAGTTTGGCGGGGAACACCGGGGAGCTGTTTTTT. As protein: CASSLAGNTGELFF.

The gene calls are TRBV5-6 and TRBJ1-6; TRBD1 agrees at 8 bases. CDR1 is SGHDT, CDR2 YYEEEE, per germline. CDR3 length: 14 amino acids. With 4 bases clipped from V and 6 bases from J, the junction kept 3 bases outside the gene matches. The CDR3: CASSPGGSNSPLHF. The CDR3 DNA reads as TGTGCCAGCAGCCCAGGGGGCAGTAATTCACCCCTCCACTTT.

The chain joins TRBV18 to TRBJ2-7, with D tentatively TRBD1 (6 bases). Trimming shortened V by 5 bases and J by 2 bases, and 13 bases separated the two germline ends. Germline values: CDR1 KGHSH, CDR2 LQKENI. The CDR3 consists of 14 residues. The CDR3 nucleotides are TGTGCCAGCTCAACGAAGACAGGCACCTACGAGCAGTACTTC. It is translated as CASSTKTGTYEQYF.

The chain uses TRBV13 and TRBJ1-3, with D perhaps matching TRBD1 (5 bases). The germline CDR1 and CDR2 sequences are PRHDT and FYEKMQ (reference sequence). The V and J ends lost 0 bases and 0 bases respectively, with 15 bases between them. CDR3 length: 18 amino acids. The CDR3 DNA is TGTGCCAGCAGCTTAGGTACCCCCCAGGGCAGCTCTGGAAACACCATATATTTT. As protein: CASSLGTPQGSSGNTIYF.

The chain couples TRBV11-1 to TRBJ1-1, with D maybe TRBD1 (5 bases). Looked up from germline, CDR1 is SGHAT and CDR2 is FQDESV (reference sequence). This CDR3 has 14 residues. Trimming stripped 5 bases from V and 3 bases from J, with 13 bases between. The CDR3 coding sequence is TGTGCCAGCAGCCCCTGGGGGAAGGACACTGAAGCTTTCTTT. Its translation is CASSPWGKDTEAFF.

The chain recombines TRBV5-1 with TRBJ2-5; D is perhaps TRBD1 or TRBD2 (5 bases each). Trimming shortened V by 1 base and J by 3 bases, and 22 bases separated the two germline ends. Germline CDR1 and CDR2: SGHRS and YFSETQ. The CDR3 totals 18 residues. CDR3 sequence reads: CASSLSTPYRDAEETQYF. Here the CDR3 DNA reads TGCGCCAGCAGCTTGTCAACCCCTTACCGGGACGCAGAAGAGACCCAGTACTTC.

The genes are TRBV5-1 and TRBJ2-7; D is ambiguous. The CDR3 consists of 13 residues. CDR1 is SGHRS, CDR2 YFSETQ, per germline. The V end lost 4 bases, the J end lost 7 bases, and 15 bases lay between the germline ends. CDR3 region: CASSNPGSQEQYF. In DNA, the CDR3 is TGCGCCAGCAGCAACCCCGGGTCACAAGAGCAGTACTTC.

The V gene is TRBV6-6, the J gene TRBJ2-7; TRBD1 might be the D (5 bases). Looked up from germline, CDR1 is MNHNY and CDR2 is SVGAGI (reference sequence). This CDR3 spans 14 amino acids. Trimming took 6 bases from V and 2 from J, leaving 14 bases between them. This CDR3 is CASSLPRQTYEQYF. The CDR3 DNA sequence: TGTGCCAGCAGCCTACCGAGACAGACCTACGAGCAGTACTTC.

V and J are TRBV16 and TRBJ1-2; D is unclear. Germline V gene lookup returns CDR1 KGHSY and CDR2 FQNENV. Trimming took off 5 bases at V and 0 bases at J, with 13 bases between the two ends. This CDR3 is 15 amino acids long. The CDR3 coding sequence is TGTGCCAGCAGCTTGCAGGTTGCGGCTAACTATGGCTACACCTTC. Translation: CASSLQVAANYGYTF.

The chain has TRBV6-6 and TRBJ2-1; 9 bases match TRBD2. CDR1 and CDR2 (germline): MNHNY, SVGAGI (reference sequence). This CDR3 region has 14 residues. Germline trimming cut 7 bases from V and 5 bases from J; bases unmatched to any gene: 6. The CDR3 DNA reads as TGTGCCAGCAAACGGACTAGCGTCAACAATGAGCAGTTCTTC. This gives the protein CASKRTSVNNEQFF.

CDR3 sequence reads: CASSLDGGPNEKLFF. The CDR3 bases are TGTGCCAGCAGCTTAGACGGCGGTCCTAATGAAAAACTGTTTTTT. The gene calls are TRBV11-2 and TRBJ1-4; D remains unclear. The germline V and J ends were trimmed by 0 bases and 3 bases, with 8 bases remaining between them. The CDR3 contains 15 residues. Germline V gene data show CDR1 as SGHAT and CDR2 as FQNNGV.

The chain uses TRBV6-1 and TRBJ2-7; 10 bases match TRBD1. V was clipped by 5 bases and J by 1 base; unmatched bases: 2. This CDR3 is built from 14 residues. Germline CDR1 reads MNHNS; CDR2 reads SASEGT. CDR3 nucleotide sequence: TGTGCCAGCAGTCGACAGGGGGCGTCCTACGAGCAGTACTTC. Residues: CASSRQGASYEQYF.

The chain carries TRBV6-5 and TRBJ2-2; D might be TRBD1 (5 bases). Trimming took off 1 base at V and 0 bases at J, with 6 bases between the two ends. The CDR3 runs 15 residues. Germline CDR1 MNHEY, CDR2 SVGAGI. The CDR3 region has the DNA TGTGCCAGCAGTTACTGGACAACGAACACCGGGGAGCTGTTTTTT. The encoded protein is CASSYWTTNTGELFF.

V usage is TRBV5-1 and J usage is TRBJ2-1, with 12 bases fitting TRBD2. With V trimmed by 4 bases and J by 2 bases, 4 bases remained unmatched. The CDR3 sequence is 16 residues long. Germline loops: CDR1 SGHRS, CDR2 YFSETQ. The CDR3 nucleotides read TGCGCCAGCAGCATGGCTAGCGGGAGGGCCTACAATGAGCAGTTCTTC. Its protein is CASSMASGRAYNEQFF.

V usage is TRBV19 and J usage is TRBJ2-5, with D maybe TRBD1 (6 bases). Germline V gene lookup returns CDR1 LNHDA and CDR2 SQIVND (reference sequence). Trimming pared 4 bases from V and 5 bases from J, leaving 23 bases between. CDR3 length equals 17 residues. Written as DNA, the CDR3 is TGTGCCAGTAGTAGTCCTTCCCAACAGGGCATTGGGGAGACCCAGTACTTC. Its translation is CASSSPSQQGIGETQYF. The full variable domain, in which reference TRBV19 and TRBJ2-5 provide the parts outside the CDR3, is DGGITQSPKYLFRKEGQNVTLSCEQNLNHDAMYWYRQDPGQGLRLIYYSQIVNDFQKGDIAEGYSVSREKKESFPLTVTSAQKNPTAFYLCASSSPSQQGIGETQYFGPGTRLLVL.

CDR3 coding DNA: TGTGCCAGCAGCCCTGGGACTACAATCACAGATACGCAGTATTTT. This gives the protein CASSPGTTITDTQYF. The V gene is TRBV7-3, the J gene TRBJ2-3; TRBD2 matches 7 bases. Germline values: CDR1 SGHTA, CDR2 FQGTGA. The V and J ends lost 5 bases and 2 bases, in that order; junction bases with no gene match: 7. CDR3 length equals 15 residues.

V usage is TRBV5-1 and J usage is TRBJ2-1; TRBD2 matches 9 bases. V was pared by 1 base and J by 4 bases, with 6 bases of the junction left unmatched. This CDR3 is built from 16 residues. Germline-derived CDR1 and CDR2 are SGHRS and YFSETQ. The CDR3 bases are TGCGCCAGCAGCTTGAGTCGGACTAGCGTTTACAATGAGCAGTTCTTC. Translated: CASSLSRTSVYNEQFF.

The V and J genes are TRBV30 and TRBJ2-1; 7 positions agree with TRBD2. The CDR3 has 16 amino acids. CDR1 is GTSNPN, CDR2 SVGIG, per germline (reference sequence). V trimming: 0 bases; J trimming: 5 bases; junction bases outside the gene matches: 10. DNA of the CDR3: TGTGCCTGGAGTGTATTTTCTCTAGCGGAGGACAATGAGCAGTTCTTC. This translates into CAWSVFSLAEDNEQFF. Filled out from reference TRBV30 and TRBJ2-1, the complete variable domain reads SQTIHQWPATLVQPVGSPLSLECTVEGTSNPNLYWYRQAAGRGLQLLFYSVGIGQISSEVPQNLSASRPQDRQFILSSKKLLLSDSGFYLCAWSVFSLAEDNEQFFGPGTRLTVL.

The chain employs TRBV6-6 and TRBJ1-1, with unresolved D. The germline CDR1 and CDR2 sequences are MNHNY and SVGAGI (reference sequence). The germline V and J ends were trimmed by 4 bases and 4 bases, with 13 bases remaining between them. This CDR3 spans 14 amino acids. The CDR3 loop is CASSSGGFSTEAFF. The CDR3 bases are TGTGCCAGCAGTTCCGGAGGGTTCAGCACTGAAGCTTTCTTT.

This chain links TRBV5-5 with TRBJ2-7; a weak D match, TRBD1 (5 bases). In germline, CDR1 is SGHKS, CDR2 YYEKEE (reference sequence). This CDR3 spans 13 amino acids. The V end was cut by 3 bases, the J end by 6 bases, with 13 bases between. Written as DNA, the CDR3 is TGTGCCAGCAGCTCACTACAGGTCCCCGAGCAGTACTTC. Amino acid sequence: CASSSLQVPEQYF.

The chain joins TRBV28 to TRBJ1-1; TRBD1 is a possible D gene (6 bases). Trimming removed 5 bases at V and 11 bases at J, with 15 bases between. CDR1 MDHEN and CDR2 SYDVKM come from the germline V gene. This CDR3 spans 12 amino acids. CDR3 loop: CASSPDRPRAFF. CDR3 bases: TGTGCCAGCAGTCCCGACAGGCCGAGGGCTTTCTTT. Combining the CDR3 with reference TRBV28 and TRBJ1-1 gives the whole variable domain DVKVTQSSRYLVKRTGEKVFLECVQDMDHENMFWYRQDPGLGLRLIYFSYDVKMKEKGDIPEGYSVSREKKERFSLILESASTNQTSMYLCASSPDRPRAFFGQGTRLTVV.

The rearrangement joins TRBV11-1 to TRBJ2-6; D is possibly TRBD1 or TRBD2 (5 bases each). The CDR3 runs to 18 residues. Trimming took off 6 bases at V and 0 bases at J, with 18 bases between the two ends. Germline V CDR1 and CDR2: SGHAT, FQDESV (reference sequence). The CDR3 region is CASRPGRRDSSGANVLTF. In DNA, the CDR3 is TGTGCCAGCAGACCGGGGCGGAGAGATTCCTCTGGGGCCAACGTCCTGACTTTC.

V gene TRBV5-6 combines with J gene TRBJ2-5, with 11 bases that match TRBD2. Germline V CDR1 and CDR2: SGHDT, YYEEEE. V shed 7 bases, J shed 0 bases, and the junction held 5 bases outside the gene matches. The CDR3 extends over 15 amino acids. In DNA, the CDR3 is TGTGCCAGCTTCAGACTAGCGGGGTACCAAGAGACCCAGTACTTC. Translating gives CASFRLAGYQETQYF.

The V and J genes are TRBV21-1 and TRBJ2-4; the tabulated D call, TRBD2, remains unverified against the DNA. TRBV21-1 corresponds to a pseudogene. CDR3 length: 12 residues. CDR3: CASSRLENIQYF. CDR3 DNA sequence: TGTGCCAGCAGTAGACTCGAAAACATTCAGTACTTC.

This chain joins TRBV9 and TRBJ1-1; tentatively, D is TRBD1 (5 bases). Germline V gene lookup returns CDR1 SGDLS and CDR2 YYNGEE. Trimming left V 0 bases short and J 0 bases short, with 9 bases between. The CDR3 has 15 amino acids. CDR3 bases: TGTGCCAGCAGCGTAGCGGGGACCCTGAACACTGAAGCTTTCTTT. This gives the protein CASSVAGTLNTEAFF.

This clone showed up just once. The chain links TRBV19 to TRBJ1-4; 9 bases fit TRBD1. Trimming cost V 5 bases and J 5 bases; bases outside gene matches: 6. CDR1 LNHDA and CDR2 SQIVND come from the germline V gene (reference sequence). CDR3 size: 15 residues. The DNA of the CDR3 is TGTGCCAGTAGTTATCCTACAGGGGGCAATGAAAAACTGTTTTTT. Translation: CASSYPTGGNEKLFF.

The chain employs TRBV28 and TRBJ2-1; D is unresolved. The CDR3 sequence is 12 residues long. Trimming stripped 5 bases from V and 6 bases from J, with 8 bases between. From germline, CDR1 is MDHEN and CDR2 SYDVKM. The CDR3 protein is CASSPTRNEQFF. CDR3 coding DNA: TGTGCCAGCAGTCCCACCCGCAATGAGCAGTTCTTC. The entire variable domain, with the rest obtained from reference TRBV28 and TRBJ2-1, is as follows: DVKVTQSSRYLVKRTGEKVFLECVQDMDHENMFWYRQDPGLGLRLIYFSYDVKMKEKGDIPEGYSVSREKKERFSLILESASTNQTSMYLCASSPTRNEQFFGPGTRLTVL.

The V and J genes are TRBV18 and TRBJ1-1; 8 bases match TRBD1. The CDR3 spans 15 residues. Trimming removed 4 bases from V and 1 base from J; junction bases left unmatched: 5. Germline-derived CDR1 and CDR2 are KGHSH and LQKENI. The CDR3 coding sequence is TGTGCCAGCTCACTTTCACAGGGGGGGAACACTGAAGCTTTCTTT. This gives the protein CASSLSQGGNTEAFF.

CDR3 in amino acids: CAISETGAQNTEAFF. In DNA, the CDR3 is TGTGCCATCAGTGAAACAGGGGCCCAGAACACTGAAGCTTTCTTT. The chain couples TRBV10-3 to TRBJ1-1, with 7 positions matching TRBD1. Trimming cost V 3 bases and J 1 base; bases outside gene matches: 5. CDR1 and CDR2 (germline): ENHRY, SYGVKD. CDR3 length: 15 amino acids.